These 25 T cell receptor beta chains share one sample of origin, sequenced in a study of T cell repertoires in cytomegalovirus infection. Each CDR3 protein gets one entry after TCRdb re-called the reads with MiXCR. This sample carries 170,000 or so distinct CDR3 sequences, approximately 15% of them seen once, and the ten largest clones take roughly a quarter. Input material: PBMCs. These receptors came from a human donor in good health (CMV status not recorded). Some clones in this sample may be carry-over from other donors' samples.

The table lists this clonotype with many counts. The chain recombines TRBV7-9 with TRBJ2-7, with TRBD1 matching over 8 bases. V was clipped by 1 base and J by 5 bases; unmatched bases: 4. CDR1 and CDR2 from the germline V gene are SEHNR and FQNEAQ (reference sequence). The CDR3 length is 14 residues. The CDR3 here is CASSLEDRADEQYF. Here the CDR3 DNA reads TGTGCCAGCAGCTTAGAGGACAGGGCCGACGAGCAGTACTTC.

The CDR3 loop is CASSPGTGAYYGYTF. CDR3 sequence (DNA): TGTGCCAGCAGCCCCGGGACAGGAGCGTACTATGGCTACACCTTC. This chain connects TRBV14 to TRBJ1-2, with TRBD1 identical over 8 bases. V was pared by 4 bases and J by 3 bases, with 7 bases of the junction left unmatched. Germline-derived CDR1 and CDR2 are SGHDN and FVKESK. The CDR3 covers 15 residues.

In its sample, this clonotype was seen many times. The CDR3 region is CASSLDRGKNIQYF. Written as DNA, the CDR3 is TGTGCCAGCAGCTTGGACAGGGGTAAAAACATTCAGTACTTC. This sequence joins TRBV7-2 and TRBJ2-4, with 9 positions matching TRBD1. This CDR3 has 14 residues. Germline values: CDR1 SGHTA, CDR2 FQGNSA. The J segment lost 4 bases and the V segment lost 3 bases, leaving 1 base of the junction unmatched.

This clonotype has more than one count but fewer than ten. The CDR3 region is CASSLRGTYEQYF. The DNA for the CDR3 is TGTGCCAGCAGCTTGCGAGGGACCTACGAGCAGTACTTC. The chain joins TRBV7-6 to TRBJ2-7; tentative D call: TRBD2 (5 bases). Germline V lookup: CDR1 SGHVS, CDR2 FNYEAQ. Trimming left V 3 bases short and J 2 bases short, with 8 bases between. The CDR3 loop spans 13 amino acids.

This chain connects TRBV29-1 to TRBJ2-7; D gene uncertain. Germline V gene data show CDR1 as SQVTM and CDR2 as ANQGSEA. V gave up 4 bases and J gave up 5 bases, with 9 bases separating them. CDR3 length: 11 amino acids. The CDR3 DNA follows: TGCAGCGTTGCTGCCTTGGACGAGCAGTACTTC. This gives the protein CSVAALDEQYF.

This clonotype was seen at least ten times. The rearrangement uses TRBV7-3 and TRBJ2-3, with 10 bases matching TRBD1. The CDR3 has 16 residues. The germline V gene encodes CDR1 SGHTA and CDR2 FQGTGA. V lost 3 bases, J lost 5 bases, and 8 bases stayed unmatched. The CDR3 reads CASSFWKGTGEDTQYF. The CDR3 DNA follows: TGTGCCAGCAGCTTTTGGAAGGGGACAGGGGAAGATACGCAGTATTTT.

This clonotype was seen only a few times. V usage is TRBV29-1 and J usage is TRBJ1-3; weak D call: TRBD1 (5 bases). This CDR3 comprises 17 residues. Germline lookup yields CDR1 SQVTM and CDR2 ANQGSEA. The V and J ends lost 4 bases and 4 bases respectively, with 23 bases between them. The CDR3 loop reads CSVVGGGGNSAGNTIYF. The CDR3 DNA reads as TGCAGCGTTGTGGGTGGTGGGGGAAACAGCGCCGGAAACACCATATATTTT.

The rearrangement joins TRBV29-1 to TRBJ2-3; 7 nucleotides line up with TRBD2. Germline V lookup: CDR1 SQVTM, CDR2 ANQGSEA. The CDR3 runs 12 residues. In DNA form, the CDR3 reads TGCAGTGTTAAGGGAGGGGCAGATACGCAGTATTTT. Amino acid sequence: CSVKGGADTQYF.

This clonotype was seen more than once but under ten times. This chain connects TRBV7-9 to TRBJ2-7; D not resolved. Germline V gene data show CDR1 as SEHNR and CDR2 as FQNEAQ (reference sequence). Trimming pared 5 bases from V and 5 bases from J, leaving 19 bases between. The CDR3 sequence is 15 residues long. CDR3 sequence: CASSPPPRFGNEQYF. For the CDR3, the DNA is TGTGCCAGCAGCCCCCCCCCCAGGTTTGGTAACGAGCAGTACTTC. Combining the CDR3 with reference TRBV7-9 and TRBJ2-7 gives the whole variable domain DTGVSQNPRHKITKRGQNVTFRCDPISEHNRLYWYRQTLGQGPEFLTYFQNEAQLEKSRLLSDRFSAERPKGSFSTLEIQRTEQGDSAMYLCASSPPPRFGNEQYFGPGTRLTVT.

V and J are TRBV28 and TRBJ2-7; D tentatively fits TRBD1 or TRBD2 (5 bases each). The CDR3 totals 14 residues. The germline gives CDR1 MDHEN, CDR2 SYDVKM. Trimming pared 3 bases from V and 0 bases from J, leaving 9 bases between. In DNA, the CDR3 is TGTGCCAGCAGTTTGTTGGGGGTCTCCTACGAGCAGTACTTC. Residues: CASSLLGVSYEQYF.

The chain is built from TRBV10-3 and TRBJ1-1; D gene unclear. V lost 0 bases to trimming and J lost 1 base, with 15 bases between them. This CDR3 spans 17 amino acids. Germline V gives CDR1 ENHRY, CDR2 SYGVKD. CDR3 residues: CAISESTAVQGNTEAFF. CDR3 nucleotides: TGTGCCATCAGTGAGTCGACGGCTGTACAAGGGAACACTGAAGCTTTCTTT.

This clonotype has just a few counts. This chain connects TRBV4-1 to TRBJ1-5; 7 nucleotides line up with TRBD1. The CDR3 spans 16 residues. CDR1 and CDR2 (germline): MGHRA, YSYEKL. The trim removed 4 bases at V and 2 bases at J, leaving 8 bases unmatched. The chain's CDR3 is CASSPLGTARNQPQHF. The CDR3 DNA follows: TGCGCCAGCAGCCCCCTCGGGACAGCGCGCAATCAGCCCCAGCATTTT.

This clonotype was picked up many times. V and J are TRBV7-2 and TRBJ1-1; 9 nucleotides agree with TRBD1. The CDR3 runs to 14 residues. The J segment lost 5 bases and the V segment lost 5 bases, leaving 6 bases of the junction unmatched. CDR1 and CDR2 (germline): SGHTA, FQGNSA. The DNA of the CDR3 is TGTGCCAGCAGCCCCGGGACAGGGAGAACTGAAGCTTTCTTT. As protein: CASSPGTGRTEAFF.

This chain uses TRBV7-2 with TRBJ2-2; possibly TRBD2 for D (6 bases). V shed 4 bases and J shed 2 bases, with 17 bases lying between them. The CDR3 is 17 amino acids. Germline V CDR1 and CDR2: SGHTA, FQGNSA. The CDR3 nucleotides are TGTGCCAGCAGCTCCGTCCGCGGGGCGGGAAACACCGGGGAGCTGTTTTTT. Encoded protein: CASSSVRGAGNTGELFF.

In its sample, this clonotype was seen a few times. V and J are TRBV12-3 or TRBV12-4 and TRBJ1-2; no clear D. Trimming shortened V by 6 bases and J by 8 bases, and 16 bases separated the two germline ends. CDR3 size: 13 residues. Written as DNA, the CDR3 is TGTGCCAGCAGCCCCGCCCCGGCGGGAGGCTACACCTTC. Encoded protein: CASSPAPAGGYTF.

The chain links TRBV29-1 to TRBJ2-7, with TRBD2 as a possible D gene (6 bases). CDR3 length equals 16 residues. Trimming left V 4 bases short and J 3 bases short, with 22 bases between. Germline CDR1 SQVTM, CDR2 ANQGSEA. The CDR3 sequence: CSVAGAEAARDYEQYF. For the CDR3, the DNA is TGCAGCGTTGCGGGAGCGGAAGCAGCGCGGGACTACGAGCAGTACTTC.

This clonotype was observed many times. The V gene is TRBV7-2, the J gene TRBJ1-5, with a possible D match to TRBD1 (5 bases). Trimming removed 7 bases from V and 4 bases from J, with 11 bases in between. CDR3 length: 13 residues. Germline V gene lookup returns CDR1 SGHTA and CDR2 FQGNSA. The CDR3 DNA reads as TGTGCCAGCACCTCGAGGGGTAATCAGCCCCAGCATTTT. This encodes CASTSRGNQPQHF.

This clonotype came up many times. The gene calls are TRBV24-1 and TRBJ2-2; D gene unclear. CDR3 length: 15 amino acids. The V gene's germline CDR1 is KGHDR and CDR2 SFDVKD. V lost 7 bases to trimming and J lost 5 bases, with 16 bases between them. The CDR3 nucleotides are TGTGCCACCAGCCCTTCTTTTAAGGGTACCGGGGAGCTGTTTTTT. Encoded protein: CATSPSFKGTGELFF.

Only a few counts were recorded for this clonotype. This CDR3 reads CASSLSGDSNQPQHF. The CDR3, as DNA: TGTGCCAGCAGCTTGTCAGGGGATAGCAATCAGCCCCAGCATTTT. This chain joins TRBV7-6 and TRBJ1-5; D may be TRBD1 (6 bases). This CDR3 has 15 residues. CDR1 is SGHVS and CDR2 is FNYEAQ in the germline V gene. The V end lost 3 bases, the J end lost 0 bases, and 9 bases lay between the germline ends.

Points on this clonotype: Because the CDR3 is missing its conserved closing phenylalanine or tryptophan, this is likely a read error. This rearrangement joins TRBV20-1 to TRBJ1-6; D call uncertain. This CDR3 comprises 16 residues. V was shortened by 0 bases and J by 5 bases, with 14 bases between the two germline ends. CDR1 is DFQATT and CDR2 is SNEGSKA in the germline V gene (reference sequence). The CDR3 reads CSAREERNGNNSPLHV. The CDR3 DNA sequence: TGCAGTGCTAGAGAAGAAAGAAACGGAAATAATTCACCCCTCCACGTT.

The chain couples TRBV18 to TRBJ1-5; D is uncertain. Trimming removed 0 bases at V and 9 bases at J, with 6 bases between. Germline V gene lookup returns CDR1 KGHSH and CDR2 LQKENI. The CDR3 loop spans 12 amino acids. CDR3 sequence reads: CASSPPSGPQHF. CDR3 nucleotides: TGTGCCAGCTCACCACCGTCAGGGCCCCAGCATTTT.

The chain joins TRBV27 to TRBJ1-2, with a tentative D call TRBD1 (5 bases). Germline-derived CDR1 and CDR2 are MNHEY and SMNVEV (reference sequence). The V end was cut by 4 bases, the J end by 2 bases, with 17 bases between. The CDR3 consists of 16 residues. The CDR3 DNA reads TGTGCCAGCAGTTCGACCTCCCGACAGCGCAACTATGGCTACACCTTC. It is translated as CASSSTSRQRNYGYTF.

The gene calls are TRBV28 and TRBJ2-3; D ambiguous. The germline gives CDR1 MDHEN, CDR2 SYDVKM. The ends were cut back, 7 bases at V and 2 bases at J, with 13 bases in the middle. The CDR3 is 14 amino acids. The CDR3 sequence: CASTLLRITDTQYF. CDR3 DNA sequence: TGTGCCAGCACCCTTCTACGCATCACAGATACGCAGTATTTT. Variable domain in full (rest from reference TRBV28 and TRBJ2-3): DVKVTQSSRYLVKRTGEKVFLECVQDMDHENMFWYRQDPGLGLRLIYFSYDVKMKEKGDIPEGYSVSREKKERFSLILESASTNQTSMYLCASTLLRITDTQYFGPGTRLTVL.

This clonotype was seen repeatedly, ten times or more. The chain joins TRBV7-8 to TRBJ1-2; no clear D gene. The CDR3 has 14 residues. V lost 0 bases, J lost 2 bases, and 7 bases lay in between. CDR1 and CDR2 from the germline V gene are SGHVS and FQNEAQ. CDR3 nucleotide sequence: TGTGCCAGCAGCTTAGCAGGGAAGAACTATGGCTACACCTTC. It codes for CASSLAGKNYGYTF.

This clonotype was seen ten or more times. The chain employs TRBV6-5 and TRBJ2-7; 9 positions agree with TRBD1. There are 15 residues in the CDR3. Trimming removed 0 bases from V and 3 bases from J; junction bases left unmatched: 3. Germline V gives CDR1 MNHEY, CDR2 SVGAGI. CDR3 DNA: TGTGCCAGCAGTTACTCGGGACAGGGCGGCTACGAGCAGTACTTC. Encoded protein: CASSYSGQGGYEQYF.